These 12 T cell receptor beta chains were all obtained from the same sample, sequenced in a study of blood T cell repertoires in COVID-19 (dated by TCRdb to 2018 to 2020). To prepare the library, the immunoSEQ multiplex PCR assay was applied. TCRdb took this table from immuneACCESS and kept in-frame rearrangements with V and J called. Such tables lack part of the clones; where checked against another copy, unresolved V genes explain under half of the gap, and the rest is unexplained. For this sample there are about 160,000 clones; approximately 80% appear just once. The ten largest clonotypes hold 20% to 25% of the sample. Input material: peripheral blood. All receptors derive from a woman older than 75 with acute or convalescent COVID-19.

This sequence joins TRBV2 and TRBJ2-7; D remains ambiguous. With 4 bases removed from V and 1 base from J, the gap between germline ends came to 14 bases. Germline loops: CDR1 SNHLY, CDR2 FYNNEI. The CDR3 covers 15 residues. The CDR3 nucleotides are TGTGCCAGCAGTGTCGCCTGGCGGAAGTCCTACGAGCAGTACTTC. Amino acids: CASSVAWRKSYEQYF.

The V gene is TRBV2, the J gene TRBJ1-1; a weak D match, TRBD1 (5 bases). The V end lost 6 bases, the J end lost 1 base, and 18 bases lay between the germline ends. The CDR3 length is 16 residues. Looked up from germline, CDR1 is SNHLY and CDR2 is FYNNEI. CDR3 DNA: TGTGCCAGCAGCCCCAATACCGCGGGGCCGAACACTGAAGCTTTCTTT. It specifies CASSPNTAGPNTEAFF.

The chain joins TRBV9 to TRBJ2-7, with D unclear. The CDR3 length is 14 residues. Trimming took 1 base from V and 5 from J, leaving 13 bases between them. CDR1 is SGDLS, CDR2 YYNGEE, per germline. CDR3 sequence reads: CASSVSENLHEQYF. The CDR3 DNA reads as TGTGCCAGCAGCGTATCGGAGAATCTCCACGAGCAGTACTTC.

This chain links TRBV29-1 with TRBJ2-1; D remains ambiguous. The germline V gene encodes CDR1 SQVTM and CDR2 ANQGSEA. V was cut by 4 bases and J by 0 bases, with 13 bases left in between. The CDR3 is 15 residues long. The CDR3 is CSVVPRVSSYNEQFF. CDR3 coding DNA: TGCAGCGTTGTGCCACGGGTGAGCTCCTACAATGAGCAGTTCTTC.

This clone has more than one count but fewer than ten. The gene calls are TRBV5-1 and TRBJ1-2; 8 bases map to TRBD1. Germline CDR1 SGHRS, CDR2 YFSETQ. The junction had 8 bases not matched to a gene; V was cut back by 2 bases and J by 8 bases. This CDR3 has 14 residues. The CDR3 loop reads CASSFGQGQGGYTF. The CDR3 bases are TGCGCCAGCAGCTTCGGACAGGGTCAAGGAGGCTACACCTTC.

The CDR3 nucleotides read TGTGCCAGCAGCCGACAGGGGTCGAACACTGAAGCTTTCTTT. Protein sequence: CASSRQGSNTEAFF. The chain joins TRBV3-1 (or the pseudogene TRBV3-2) to TRBJ1-1, with TRBD1 matching over 8 bases. The J segment lost 1 base and the V segment lost 4 bases, leaving 2 bases of the junction unmatched. CDR3 size: 14 residues. Germline CDR1 LGHDT, CDR2 YNNKEL (reference sequence).

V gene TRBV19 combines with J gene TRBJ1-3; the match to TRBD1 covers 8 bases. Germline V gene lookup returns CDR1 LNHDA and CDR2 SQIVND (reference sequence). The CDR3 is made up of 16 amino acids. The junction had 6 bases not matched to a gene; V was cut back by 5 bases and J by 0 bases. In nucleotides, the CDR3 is TGTGCCAGTAGTCCTAGGGGACAGGACTCTGGAAACACCATATATTTT. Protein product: CASSPRGQDSGNTIYF.

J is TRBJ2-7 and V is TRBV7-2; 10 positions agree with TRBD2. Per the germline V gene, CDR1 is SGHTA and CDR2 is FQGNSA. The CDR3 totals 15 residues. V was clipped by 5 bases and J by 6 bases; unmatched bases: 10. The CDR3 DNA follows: TGTGCCAGCAGCCCAACGGGACTAGCGTCTTCCGAGCAGTACTTC. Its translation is CASSPTGLASSEQYF.

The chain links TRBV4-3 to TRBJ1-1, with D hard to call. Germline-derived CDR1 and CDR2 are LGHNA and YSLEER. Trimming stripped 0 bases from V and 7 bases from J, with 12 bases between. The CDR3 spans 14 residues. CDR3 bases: TGCGCCAGCAGCCAAGACTGGCAGGCTGGTGAAGCTTTCTTT. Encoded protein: CASSQDWQAGEAFF.

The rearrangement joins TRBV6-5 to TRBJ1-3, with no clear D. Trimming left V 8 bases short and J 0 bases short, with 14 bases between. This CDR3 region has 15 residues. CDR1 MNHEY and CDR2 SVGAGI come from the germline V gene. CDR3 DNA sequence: TGTGCCAGCCTCAAAGACGGGAACTCTGGAAACACCATATATTTT. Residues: CASLKDGNSGNTIYF.

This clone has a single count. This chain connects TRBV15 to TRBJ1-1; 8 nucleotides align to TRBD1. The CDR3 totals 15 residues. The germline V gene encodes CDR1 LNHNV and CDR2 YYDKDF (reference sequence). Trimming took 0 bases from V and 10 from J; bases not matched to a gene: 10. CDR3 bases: TGTGCCACCAGCAGAGATGGGACAGGCTCCCGGAGAGCTTTCTTT. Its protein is CATSRDGTGSRRAFF.

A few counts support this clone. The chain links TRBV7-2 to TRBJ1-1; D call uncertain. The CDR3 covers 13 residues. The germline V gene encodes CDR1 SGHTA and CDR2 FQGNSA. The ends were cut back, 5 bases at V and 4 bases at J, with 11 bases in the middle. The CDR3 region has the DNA TGTGCCAGCAGCAACACGGGAGGCACTGAAGCTTTCTTT. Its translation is CASSNTGGTEAFF.